This T cell receptor (beta chain) derives from a study of response to subunit inactivated influenza vaccine. Notes on the study in general: Few new T cells, the authors suggested, are recruited by each seasonal influenza vaccination.

This clonotype was seen a few times. The antigen is not known. TCRdb called the RT-PCR reads again in MiXCR, with one record for every CDR3 protein. This sample carries almost 250,000 distinct CDR3 sequences, less than 15% of them seen once, and the ten largest clones take about 7.8%. V was pared by 6 bases and J by 1 base, with 15 bases between. The CDR3 runs to 16 residues. This clonotype originated in a man in his fifties or sixties who received an inactivated influenza vaccine. The sample in question was non-naive T cells sorted from PBMCs, obtained 14 to 15 days before vaccination. The gene calls are TRBV12-3 or TRBV12-4 and TRBJ2-2, with D tentatively TRBD2 (5 bases). CDR3 residues: CASSTGYKVNTGELFF. The CDR3 nucleotides are TGTGCCAGCAGCACGGGGTATAAGGTGAACACCGGGGAGCTGTTTTTT.